The next 7 T cell receptor beta chains were all read from a single sample in a study of shared clonotypes between healthy human individuals. The table came from immunoSEQ multiplex PCR; TCRdb's copy has only in-frame clones and leaves some out. The sample lists hundreds of thousands of clones; about 91% were seen once. It was CD45RO-negative cells, positively selected for CCR7, that made up naive CD8 cells, with terminally differentiated effector memory CD45RA+ cells excluded. Sequencing input: naive CD8+ T cells sorted from blood. These TCRs come from a man aged 25-45 years in good health.

The V gene is TRBV23-1, the J gene TRBJ1-1, with D unresolved. TRBV23-1 is an ORF; its function is uncertain. The length of the CDR3 is 14 residues. The V end lost 1 base, the J end lost 3 bases, and 9 bases lay between the germline ends. The CDR3 nucleotides are TGCGCCAGCAGTCAATATACAGACTACACTGAAGCTTTCTTT. The encoded protein is CASSQYTDYTEAFF.

The chain is built from TRBV28 and TRBJ1-5; the D gene is possibly TRBD1 (6 bases). V lost 3 bases and J lost 1, with 16 bases in between. The CDR3 contains 17 residues. The V gene's germline CDR1 is MDHEN and CDR2 SYDVKM. The CDR3 bases are TGTGCCAGCAGTTTCGGGGGGGCTGGAGGGAGCAATCAGCCCCAGCATTTT. Translated: CASSFGGAGGSNQPQHF.

The chain combines TRBV27 with TRBJ1-3; unclear D gene. Trimming cost V 5 bases and J 0 bases, with 23 bases left between them. The CDR3 consists of 19 residues. Germline V CDR1 and CDR2: MNHEY, SMNVEV (reference sequence). The CDR3 sequence is CASSPEAVRGLSSGNTIYF. The CDR3 bases are TGTGCCAGCAGTCCAGAGGCCGTTCGAGGGTTGAGCTCTGGAAACACCATATATTTT.

Details on this clone: The junction does not match germline at one end; this may be a read error. This chain joins TRBV7-9 and TRBJ1-3; the D is unclear. The CDR3 contains 12 residues. Germline V CDR1 and CDR2: SEHNR, FQNEAQ (reference sequence). CDR3 amino acids: CASGFSGNTIYF. CDR3 DNA sequence: TGTGCCAGCGGCTTTTCTGGAAACACCATATATTTT.

The V call is TRBV12-5, the J call TRBJ2-1; D is ambiguous. In germline, CDR1 is LGHNT, CDR2 FRNRAP. Trimming pared 1 base from V and 5 bases from J, leaving 18 bases between. This CDR3 is built from 17 residues. CDR3 coding DNA: TGTGCTAGTGGTTTGGGCGACATAGCCACCAAGGACAATGAGCAGTTCTTC. Translated: CASGLGDIATKDNEQFF.

This chain joins TRBV30 and TRBJ2-4, with TRBD1 identical over 11 bases. The V segment lost 0 bases and the J segment 8 bases; nucleotides outside the gene matches: 3. Germline V gives CDR1 GTSNPN, CDR2 SVGIG (reference sequence). There are 14 residues in the CDR3. The CDR3 loop reads CAWSVGTGGDIQYF. The CDR3 DNA reads as TGTGCCTGGAGTGTAGGGACAGGGGGGGACATTCAGTACTTC.

The gene calls are TRBV7-8 and TRBJ2-7; 9 bases match TRBD2. CDR3 length equals 15 residues. Germline V gene sequence: CDR1 SGHVS, CDR2 FQNEAQ. Germline trimming cut 5 bases from V and 3 bases from J; bases unmatched to any gene: 8. The chain's CDR3 is CASSQALAGFYEQYF. The CDR3 DNA reads TGTGCCAGCAGCCAAGCCCTAGCGGGATTCTACGAGCAGTACTTC.